These T cell receptor beta chains were read from a single sample in a study of cytomegalovirus exposure and HLA in healthy donors. The protocol was immunoSEQ multiplex PCR, while the TCRdb copy is restricted to in-frame clones and leaves out a portion. The repertoire includes a few hundred thousand clones, about 80% of them detected once, and more than 0.45% sits in the top ten. Sample: PBMCs. The receptor set was obtained from a woman aged 40 to 50 in good health and CMV-seronegative. Both conserved end residues are part of each CDR3. A D gene is named only where the DNA matches it firmly. Some rows mark clone size as missing; the rest say once, few, many or name a class of expanded clone.

V gene: TRBV15
D gene: .
clone size: .
CDR3 length: 15
J gene: TRBJ1-1
CDR3 DNA: TGTGCCACCAGCGAGGCCAGGGTGGTGAACACTGAAGCTTTCTTT
CDR3 protein: CATSEARVVNTEAFF

V gene: TRBV7-3
D gene: TRBD2
clone size: .
CDR3 length: 16
J gene: TRBJ2-1
CDR3 DNA: TGTGCCAGCAGCTTAACGGGCGGGGGGGCCCCCAATGAGCAGTTCTTC
CDR3 protein: CASSLTGGGAPNEQFF

V gene: TRBV7-9
D gene: .
clone size: .
CDR3 length: 17
J gene: TRBJ2-2
CDR3 DNA: TGTGCCAGCAGCTCGCCCGGAGGAGGGGGCGTCACCGGGGAGCTGTTTTTT
CDR3 protein: CASSSPGGGGVTGELFF

V gene: TRBV5-6
D gene: TRBD1
clone size: .
CDR3 length: 15
J gene: TRBJ2-1
CDR3 DNA: TGTGCCAGCAGCTTGGAAGGGGGCCCCTACAATGAGCAGTTCTTC
CDR3 protein: CASSLEGGPYNEQFF

V gene: TRBV7-2
D gene: TRBD1
clone size: .
CDR3 length: 14
J gene: TRBJ2-5
CDR3 DNA: TGTGCCAGCAGCCCCAACAGGGGCCTAGAGACCCAGTACTTC
CDR3 protein: CASSPNRGLETQYF

V gene: TRBV28
D gene: .
clone size: .
CDR3 length: 14
J gene: TRBJ2-1
CDR3 DNA: TGTGCCAGCAGGCGATCCGGGACATCCAATGAGCAGTTCTTC
CDR3 protein: CASRRSGTSNEQFF

V gene: TRBV19
D gene: .
clone size: once
CDR3 length: 13
J gene: TRBJ1-2
CDR3 DNA: TGTGCCAGTACCCCGGGGAGGAACTATGGCTACACCTTC
CDR3 protein: CASTPGRNYGYTF

V gene: TRBV28
D gene: .
clone size: few
CDR3 length: 14
J gene: TRBJ1-3
CDR3 DNA: TGTGCCAGCAGTTTCAGGGGCTCTGGAAACACCATATATTTT
CDR3 protein: CASSFRGSGNTIYF

V gene: TRBV19
D gene: .
clone size: .
CDR3 length: 13
J gene: TRBJ1-2
CDR3 DNA: TGTGCCAGTAGTATAGCAGTGAACTATGGCTACACCTTC
CDR3 protein: CASSIAVNYGYTF

V gene: TRBV9
D gene: .
clone size: .
CDR3 length: 15
J gene: TRBJ1-2
CDR3 DNA: TGTGCCAGCAGCGAGGGGCCCGGGGAGGACTATGGCTACACCTTC
CDR3 protein: CASSEGPGEDYGYTF

V gene: TRBV7-2
D gene: .
clone size: few
CDR3 length: 13
J gene: TRBJ1-2
CDR3 DNA: TGTGCCAGCAGCCTAGGGGGAGACTATGGCTACACCTTC
CDR3 protein: CASSLGGDYGYTF

V gene: TRBV29-1
D gene: .
clone size: .
CDR3 length: 14
J gene: TRBJ2-7
CDR3 DNA: TGCAGCGTTGAAACGCAGGGAACCACCTACGAGCAGTACTTC
CDR3 protein: CSVETQGTTYEQYF

V gene: TRBV7-2
D gene: .
clone size: once
CDR3 length: 14
J gene: TRBJ2-3
CDR3 DNA: TGTGCCAGCAGCTCACAGGAATCCGCAGATACGCAGTATTTT
CDR3 protein: CASSSQESADTQYF

V gene: TRBV18
D gene: .
clone size: .
CDR3 length: 16
J gene: TRBJ2-2
CDR3 DNA: TGTGCCAGCTCACCAATCGCCCTAGGAGAGACCGGGGAGCTGTTTTTT
CDR3 protein: CASSPIALGETGELFF

V gene: TRBV25-1
D gene: TRBD1
clone size: .
CDR3 length: 13
J gene: TRBJ1-6
CDR3 DNA: TGTGCCAGCAGTACGACAGGGAACTCACCCCTCCACTTT
CDR3 protein: CASSTTGNSPLHF

V gene: TRBV18
D gene: .
clone size: .
CDR3 length: 17
J gene: TRBJ1-3
CDR3 DNA: TGTGCCAGCTCACCACTCCAAACCGGAGACTCTGGAAACACCATATATTTT
CDR3 protein: CASSPLQTGDSGNTIYF

V gene: TRBV6-1
D gene: .
clone size: .
CDR3 length: 14
J gene: TRBJ1-2
CDR3 DNA: TGTGCCAGCAGCCTTACCAGGGAGGGCTATGGCTACACCTTC
CDR3 protein: CASSLTREGYGYTF

V gene: TRBV5-1
D gene: .
clone size: .
CDR3 length: 16
J gene: TRBJ2-5
CDR3 DNA: TGCGCCAGCAGTCCCCAGGGCGTCCGGGTGCAAGAGACCCAGTACTTC
CDR3 protein: CASSPQGVRVQETQYF

V gene: TRBV2
D gene: .
clone size: .
CDR3 length: 13
J gene: TRBJ2-7
CDR3 DNA: TGTGCCAGCAGTCGACAGACCTCCTACGAGCAGTACTTC
CDR3 protein: CASSRQTSYEQYF

V gene: TRBV13
D gene: TRBD2
clone size: .
CDR3 length: 17
J gene: TRBJ2-3
CDR3 DNA: TGTGCCAGCAGCTCCCCCAGGACTAGCGGGGCGGGAGATACGCAGTATTTT
CDR3 protein: CASSSPRTSGAGDTQYF

V gene: TRBV7-3
D gene: TRBD2
clone size: .
CDR3 length: 16
J gene: TRBJ2-1
CDR3 DNA: TGTGCCAGCAGCGGCCACCCGGGCGGGGGGGACAATGAGCAGTTCTTC
CDR3 protein: CASSGHPGGGDNEQFF

V gene: TRBV30
D gene: .
clone size: few
CDR3 length: 13
J gene: TRBJ1-1
CDR3 DNA: TGTGCCTGGAGTGTAAACGGAGTGTCTGAAGCTTTCTTT
CDR3 protein: CAWSVNGVSEAFF

V gene: TRBV7-3
D gene: TRBD1
clone size: .
CDR3 length: 11
J gene: TRBJ2-2
CDR3 DNA: TGTGCCAGCAGCTTAAGTGGGACAGCTATTTTT
CDR3 protein: CASSLSGTAIF

V gene: TRBV29-1
D gene: TRBD2
clone size: .
CDR3 length: 14
J gene: TRBJ2-7
CDR3 DNA: TGCAGCGTTGAAGAGGGACTAGCGGGGGGCAGGCAGTACTTC
CDR3 protein: CSVEEGLAGGRQYF

V gene: TRBV5-1
D gene: .
clone size: .
CDR3 length: 16
J gene: TRBJ1-1
CDR3 DNA: TGCGCCAGCAGCTTCCGGGGCAGGGGACTGAACACTGAAGCTTTCTTT
CDR3 protein: CASSFRGRGLNTEAFF

V gene: TRBV27
D gene: .
clone size: .
CDR3 length: 14
J gene: TRBJ1-6
CDR3 DNA: TGTGCCAGCAGCCCAGGGGCAGATAATTCACCCCTCCACTTT
CDR3 protein: CASSPGADNSPLHF

V gene: TRBV6-4
D gene: TRBD2
clone size: .
CDR3 length: 16
J gene: TRBJ2-1
CDR3 DNA: TGTGCCAGCAGTGATAGACTAGCGGGGGGGACGAATGAGCAGTTCTTC
CDR3 protein: CASSDRLAGGTNEQFF

V gene: TRBV4-1
D gene: .
clone size: .
CDR3 length: 15
J gene: TRBJ2-5
CDR3 DNA: TGCGCCAGCGGCGCTCCCGGGGTTGCGGGTCAGACCCAGTACTTC
CDR3 protein: CASGAPGVAGQTQYF

V gene: TRBV13
D gene: TRBD1
clone size: .
CDR3 length: 18
J gene: TRBJ1-1
CDR3 DNA: TGTGCCAGCAGCCGCAGACCGACCCGGACAGGGGGCGACCCTGAAGCTTTCTTT
CDR3 protein: CASSRRPTRTGGDPEAFF

V gene: TRBV2
D gene: TRBD1
clone size: few
CDR3 length: 15
J gene: TRBJ2-2
CDR3 DNA: TGTGCCAGCAGCCCAGACAGGGTGGCGGCCGGGGAGCTGTTTTTT
CDR3 protein: CASSPDRVAAGELFF

V gene: TRBV19
D gene: TRBD2
clone size: .
CDR3 length: 15
J gene: TRBJ2-1
CDR3 DNA: TGTGCCAGTAGCCTGACTAGCGGGGGGGGTATTGAGCAGTTCTTC
CDR3 protein: CASSLTSGGGIEQFF

V gene: TRBV6-5
D gene: .
clone size: once
CDR3 length: 13
J gene: TRBJ2-1
CDR3 DNA: TGTGCCAGCAGCCAATTAACCGGGACTCAACAGTTCTTC
CDR3 protein: CASSQLTGTQQFF

V gene: TRBV15
D gene: .
clone size: .
CDR3 length: 14
J gene: TRBJ1-4
CDR3 DNA: TGTGCCACCAGCAGAGAGGGAGTTGATGAAAAACTGTTTTTT
CDR3 protein: CATSREGVDEKLFF

V gene: TRBV13
D gene: .
clone size: .
CDR3 length: 15
J gene: TRBJ2-2
CDR3 DNA: TGTGCCAGCAGCCCCCGACGGGGAGGAACCGGGGAGCTGTTTTTT
CDR3 protein: CASSPRRGGTGELFF

V gene: TRBV7-2
D gene: TRBD1
clone size: .
CDR3 length: 11
J gene: TRBJ1-2
CDR3 DNA: TGTGCCAGCTTACAGGGGTGGGGCTACACCTTC
CDR3 protein: CASLQGWGYTF

V gene: TRBV5-6
D gene: TRBD1
clone size: once
CDR3 length: 14
J gene: TRBJ2-7
CDR3 DNA: TGTGCCAGCAGCTTGGGACAGGGGGACTACGAGCAGTACTTC
CDR3 protein: CASSLGQGDYEQYF

V gene: TRBV5-5
D gene: .
clone size: .
CDR3 length: 13
J gene: TRBJ2-7
CDR3 DNA: TGTGCCAGCAGCTGGCGGTCCTCCTACGAGCAGTACTTC
CDR3 protein: CASSWRSSYEQYF

V gene: TRBV7-2
D gene: .
clone size: .
CDR3 length: 13
J gene: TRBJ2-2
CDR3 DNA: TGTGCCAGCAGGCCGAGTACCCCCGGGGAGCTGTTTTTT
CDR3 protein: CASRPSTPGELFF

V gene: TRBV27
D gene: TRBD2
clone size: .
CDR3 length: 13
J gene: TRBJ2-7
CDR3 DNA: TGTGCCAGCGCGGGACTAAGTTCCTACGAGCAGTACTTC
CDR3 protein: CASAGLSSYEQYF

V gene: TRBV5-1
D gene: TRBD2
clone size: .
CDR3 length: 16
J gene: TRBJ2-3
CDR3 DNA: TGCGCCAGCAGCTTGACGCGGACTAGCTCGGGGGATACGCAGTATTTT
CDR3 protein: CASSLTRTSSGDTQYF

V gene: TRBV5-6
D gene: .
clone size: .
CDR3 length: 11
J gene: TRBJ1-1
CDR3 DNA: TGTGCCAGCAGCAGAGGTCCTGAAGCTTTCTTT
CDR3 protein: CASSRGPEAFF

V gene: TRBV19
D gene: .
clone size: .
CDR3 length: 14
J gene: TRBJ1-1
CDR3 DNA: TGTGCCAGTAGTCGGACAATAGACAACACTGAAGCTTTCTTT
CDR3 protein: CASSRTIDNTEAFF

V gene: TRBV7-8
D gene: TRBD2
clone size: .
CDR3 length: 15
J gene: TRBJ2-3
CDR3 DNA: TGTGCCAGCAGCTTAGCGCGGGGGAGCACAGATACGCAGTATTTT
CDR3 protein: CASSLARGSTDTQYF

V gene: TRBV28
D gene: .
clone size: once
CDR3 length: 14
J gene: TRBJ1-3
CDR3 DNA: TGTGCCAGCAGCCGTGCGACTACAGGGAACACCATATATTTT
CDR3 protein: CASSRATTGNTIYF

V gene: TRBV30
D gene: TRBD1
clone size: .
CDR3 length: 12
J gene: TRBJ1-1
CDR3 DNA: TGTGCCTTGGTGACAGGGGGCACTGAAGCTTTCTTT
CDR3 protein: CALVTGGTEAFF

V gene: TRBV7-9
D gene: .
clone size: .
CDR3 length: 12
J gene: TRBJ1-1
CDR3 DNA: TGTGCCAGCAGCTTCGGGGGACCGAAAGCTTTCTTT
CDR3 protein: CASSFGGPKAFF

V gene: TRBV18
D gene: TRBD2
clone size: .
CDR3 length: 15
J gene: TRBJ2-3
CDR3 DNA: TGTGCCAGCTCACCGCTAGCGGGGACCTGGGATACGCAGTATTTT
CDR3 protein: CASSPLAGTWDTQYF

V gene: TRBV30
D gene: .
clone size: .
CDR3 length: 13
J gene: TRBJ2-3
CDR3 DNA: TGTGCCTGGGTCAGAGGGGGAACTGATACGCAGTATTTT
CDR3 protein: CAWVRGGTDTQYF